The 5 T cell receptor beta chains in this list originate from one sample, sequenced in a study of shared clonotypes between healthy human individuals. The repertoire was sequenced with immunoSEQ multiplex PCR; TCRdb's copy has only in-frame clones and lacks some. In the table there are under 1,900,000 clones, just under 99% of which are singletons. Sequenced sample: naive CD4+ T cells sorted from blood. Subset reported: CD45RA+ positively selected. All receptors come from a man younger than 40 in good health.

This clone was seen just once. J is TRBJ1-2 and V is TRBV2; 8 bases fit TRBD1. The V gene's germline CDR1 is SNHLY and CDR2 FYNNEI. The CDR3 loop spans 16 amino acids. V lost 4 bases and J lost 4; bases outside the gene matches: 11. This CDR3 reads CASSAGRTGTFYGYTF. DNA of the CDR3: TGTGCCAGCAGTGCTGGGAGGACAGGGACCTTCTATGGCTACACCTTC.

This clone was recorded only once. The rearrangement joins TRBV9 to TRBJ2-3; D is perhaps TRBD1 or TRBD2 (5 bases each). With 5 bases removed from V and 0 bases from J, the gap between germline ends came to 13 bases. Germline V gene lookup returns CDR1 SGDLS and CDR2 YYNGEE. This CDR3 contains 15 residues. As DNA, the CDR3 is TGTGCCAGCAGTTTGGGACGCCCTAGCACAGATACGCAGTATTTT. Encoded protein: CASSLGRPSTDTQYF.

The chain couples TRBV1 to TRBJ2-7; TRBD2, the D gene given by the table, was not confirmed from the DNA. TRBV1 is a recognized pseudogene. The CDR3 contains 16 residues. The CDR3 reads CTSSQGLAGASYEQYF. The DNA of the CDR3 is TGCACCAGCAGCCAAGGACTAGCGGGAGCATCCTACGAGCAGTACTTC.

V and J are TRBV7-9 and TRBJ2-5; TRBD1 agrees at 8 bases. J gave up 1 base and V 4 bases, and 5 bases lay outside the gene matches. The germline V gene has CDR1 SEHNR and CDR2 FQNEAQ (reference sequence). This CDR3 spans 15 amino acids. This CDR3 reads CASSSGTGRQETQYF. In nucleotides, the CDR3 is TGTGCCAGCAGCTCCGGGACAGGACGCCAAGAGACCCAGTACTTC. The whole variable domain, remainder taken from reference TRBV7-9 and TRBJ2-5, is DTGVSQNPRHKITKRGQNVTFRCDPISEHNRLYWYRQTLGQGPEFLTYFQNEAQLEKSRLLSDRFSAERPKGSFSTLEIQRTEQGDSAMYLCASSSGTGRQETQYFGPGTRLLVL.

This chain connects TRBV19 to TRBJ2-7; TRBD2 matches 7 bases. The CDR3 is made up of 15 amino acids. CDR1 LNHDA and CDR2 SQIVND come from the germline V gene (reference sequence). The J segment lost 6 bases and the V segment lost 6 bases, leaving 14 bases of the junction unmatched. This chain's CDR3 is CASSETRDGGFEQYF. The CDR3 DNA follows: TGTGCCAGTAGCGAGACCCGGGACGGGGGGTTCGAGCAGTACTTC.